Below, one TCR beta chain is given with its context. The authors' processing: Amplification of reference gene primers provided the estimated nucleated cell counts. The table came from immunoSEQ multiplex PCR; TCRdb's copy has only in-frame clones and leaves some out. The V and J calls and the clone size are those of that table, but D and trimming were determined from the DNA. Of 140,000 to 150,000 clones listed, 75% to 90% were seen once; the top ten hold less than 2%. These data belong to a study of blood T cell repertoires in COVID-19. Study information: The origin of the acute and convalescent COVID-19 samples was the United States, Italy and Spain. PBMCs, B-cell-depleted T cells, or T cells were the source of the cDNA or gDNA that made up the material.

This clonotype originated in a woman in her forties or fifties with acute or convalescent COVID-19. Sequenced: peripheral blood.

The CDR3 bases are TGCGCCAGTGGGGGGGCTAGCGGGAGTTCAGATACGCAGTATTTT. Protein: CASGGASGSSDTQYF. The V gene is TRBV10-2, the J gene TRBJ2-3; TRBD2 matches at 10 bases. This CDR3 region has 15 residues. Germline V gene data show CDR1 as WSHSY and CDR2 as SAAADI. J lost 4 bases, V lost 9 bases, and 10 bases had no gene match.